This T cell receptor beta chain stems from a study of blood T cell repertoires in COVID-19 (dated by TCRdb to 2020 to 2022). For the wider study: Samples from collaborators originated in the United States, Italy and Spain and spanned both the acute and convalescent phases of COVID-19. The sample metadata nearly always contained a de-identified subject ID, COVID-19 status, age in years and sex. The material from the prospective study consisted of cDNA or gDNA derived from T cells, B-cell-depleted T cells, or PBMCs. The samples were drawn from two sources: the first 160 participants of the ongoing ImmuneRACE study, and approximately 1,300 subjects contributed by 6 global collaborators. The repertoires were released in a freely available public database intended as a resource for research on the immune response to SARS-CoV-2. Deeply sampled blood TCRbeta repertoires from subjects exposed to, actively infected with, or recovered from COVID-19 were included in the dataset. HLA class I and class II types, where available, came from metadata supplied by the sample provider rather than from assay-based typing. Points the paper makes about the study in general: Clinical and demographic metadata were provided uncurated, with the amount varying by source and participant.

Relative to germline, V is 3 bases shorter and J is 0 bases shorter, with 12 bases between their ends. CDR1 is given as MNHEY and CDR2 as SVGAGI, both from the germline V gene. The cysteine opens and the phenylalanine closes a CDR3 of 16 amino acids. Only the CDR3 DNA is retained, 48 bases long and in frame from the first base. To note about this clone: The antigen it binds to is not known. No much larger clone is present one base from it, and per-base qualities are unavailable.

One collaborating source in Seattle enrolled patients while the patients were actively infected and followed the patients over time throughout the course of disease. Whole blood was collected in K2EDTA tubes by collaborating institutions according to the institutions' own protocols. For TCRbeta analysis, collaborator samples were shipped as frozen whole blood, as isolated PBMCs, or as DNA extracted from either sample type. The immunoSEQ Assay, a bias-controlled multiplex PCR, was used to amplify TCRbeta CDR3 regions from genomic DNA. The authors' analysis ran thus. The number of nucleated cells in each sample was estimated by amplification of reference gene primers within the assay. To quantify the absolute abundance of each unique TCRbeta CDR3 rearrangement, sequence reads were collapsed and filtered. For each sample, productive Simpson clonality was calculated as the square root of Simpson's diversity index over productive rearrangements. The immuneACCESS repertoire file appears here via TCRdb, limited to in-frame rearrangements. These files lack a portion of the clones; in checked studies, under half of the deficit traces to unresolved V genes, and the cause of the others is not known. V, J and clone size are those of that table, while D and trimming were read from the DNA. For this sample there are over 150,000 clones; roughly 84% appear just once. The ten most abundant clones make up about 6.9% of the sample.

The origin of this receptor is a man of 80 years or more with COVID-19, enrolled during active disease. The chain was built from TRBV6-5 and TRBJ2-1; a tentative D match to TRBD2 spans 5 bases. The specimen was peripheral blood. CDR3 reads: CASSYRGRSSYNEQFF. The sequenced DNA is TGTGCCAGCAGTTATCGGGGTCGGAGCTCCTACAATGAGCAGTTCTTC.